One and the same sample provided the 13 T cell receptor beta chains below, sequenced in a study of cytomegalovirus exposure and HLA in healthy donors. It was with 60 Vbeta and 13 Jbeta primers that the PCR ran. Clones were read by immunoSEQ multiplex PCR, and TCRdb kept only the in-frame ones, dropping some. The data include about 140,000 clones; the top ten clones carry about 0.96%. Specimen: PBMCs. These receptors were collected from a male donor in good health and CMV-seronegative.

V gene TRBV5-1 combines with J gene TRBJ2-3; 7 bases align to TRBD2. Trimming removed 0 bases from V and 6 bases from J; junction bases left unmatched: 4. Germline CDR1 reads SGHRS; CDR2 reads YFSETQ. CDR3 size: 14 residues. The CDR3 here is CASSLGTRSDTQYF. The CDR3 nucleotides read TGCGCCAGCAGCTTGGGGACTAGATCTGATACGCAGTATTTT.

The chain links TRBV5-1 to TRBJ2-1, with 7 bases matching TRBD2. The ends lost 4 bases at V and 13 bases at J; junction bases unmatched: 8. CDR1 is SGHRS, CDR2 YFSETQ, per germline. This CDR3 has 12 residues. CDR3 DNA: TGCGCCAGCAGCCAAGAACTAGCGCGCCAGTTCTTC. Translated, it gives CASSQELARQFF.

The DNA for the CDR3 is TGTGCCAGCAGCCCATCCCTCCCGGGAGACGAGCAGTACTTC. It translates to CASSPSLPGDEQYF. This chain links TRBV7-9 with TRBJ2-7; D may be TRBD2 (6 bases). The CDR3 consists of 14 residues. Deletions cut 5 bases from V and 5 bases from J, with 16 bases between. CDR1 and CDR2 from the germline V gene are SEHNR and FQNEAQ (reference sequence). Based on the CDR3 plus reference TRBV7-9 and TRBJ2-7, the full variable domain is DTGVSQNPRHKITKRGQNVTFRCDPISEHNRLYWYRQTLGQGPEFLTYFQNEAQLEKSRLLSDRFSAERPKGSFSTLEIQRTEQGDSAMYLCASSPSLPGDEQYFGPGTRLTVT.

This sequence joins TRBV19 and TRBJ2-2; a weak D match, TRBD2 (7 bases). The CDR3 spans 17 residues. V gave up 7 bases and J gave up 5 bases, with 23 bases separating them. CDR1 is LNHDA and CDR2 is SQIVND in the germline V gene (reference sequence). The CDR3: CASNTPGGAMWTGELFF. The CDR3 coding sequence is TGTGCCAGTAACACACCTGGGGGGGCAATGTGGACCGGGGAGCTGTTTTTT.

The chain uses TRBV30 and TRBJ2-5; the D gene is possibly TRBD1 (5 bases). V lost 1 base and J 3 bases, leaving 9 bases between the germline ends. In germline, CDR1 is GTSNPN, CDR2 SVGIG (reference sequence). This CDR3 has 13 amino acids. CDR3 residues: CAWSDDSEETQYF. CDR3 nucleotides: TGTGCCTGGAGTGATGACAGCGAAGAGACCCAGTACTTC.

The chain joins TRBV10-2 to TRBJ2-7, with D perhaps matching TRBD1 (6 bases). The germline V gene encodes CDR1 WSHSY and CDR2 SAAADI. V gave up 2 bases and J gave up 4 bases, with 12 bases separating them. The CDR3 extends over 14 amino acids. DNA for the CDR3: TGCGCCAGCAGTGAGGGGGGCCAGGGGTACGAGCAGTACTTC. Its protein is CASSEGGQGYEQYF.

The chain employs TRBV18 and TRBJ1-2, with a weak D call TRBD1 (6 bases). Germline V gene lookup returns CDR1 KGHSH and CDR2 LQKENI. V dropped 2 bases and J dropped 10 bases, with 14 bases sitting between them. This CDR3 has 13 amino acids. The CDR3 protein is CASSPGQLRDYTF. The CDR3 DNA reads as TGTGCCAGCTCACCAGGACAGCTCCGCGACTACACCTTC. Together with reference TRBV18 and TRBJ1-2, the CDR3 gives the full variable domain: NAGVMQNPRHLVRRRGQEARLRCSPMKGHSHVYWYRQLPEEGLKFMVYLQKENIIDESGMPKERFSAEFPKEGPSILRIQQVVRGDSAAYFCASSPGQLRDYTFGSGTRLTVV.

The chain carries TRBV7-9 and TRBJ2-1; D not resolved. CDR3 length: 16 amino acids. Germline V CDR1 and CDR2: SEHNR, FQNEAQ (reference sequence). V was pared by 1 base and J by 8 bases, with 18 bases between. DNA of the CDR3: TGTGCCAGCAGCTTAGAAGATCGAGGAAGAGTCGATGAGCAGTTCTTC. Its translation: CASSLEDRGRVDEQFF.

V is TRBV19 and J is TRBJ1-1; weak D call: TRBD1 (5 bases). This CDR3 is built from 14 residues. Trimming took 7 bases from V and 4 from J, leaving 16 bases between them. Germline values: CDR1 LNHDA, CDR2 SQIVND (reference sequence). CDR3 nucleotides: TGTGCCAGTACCACCACAGGCATGGGCACTGAAGCTTTCTTT. Residues: CASTTTGMGTEAFF.

The chain is built from TRBV6-5 and TRBJ1-4; D is unresolved. The CDR3 extends over 15 amino acids. V gave up 6 bases and J gave up 8 bases, with 19 bases separating them. Germline CDR1 reads MNHEY; CDR2 reads SVGAGI. DNA for the CDR3: TGTGCCAGCAGCCTCAAATTGAGGGTGGGGGAAAAACTGTTTTTT. It encodes CASSLKLRVGEKLFF.

CDR3 nucleotides: TGTGCCAGCAGCTTAGACAATTCTGGAAACACCATATATTTT. Its protein product is CASSLDNSGNTIYF. The chain is built from TRBV11-3 and TRBJ1-3; D unclear. V lost 0 bases and J lost 1, with 4 bases in between. CDR3 length: 14 residues. Germline CDR1 SGHNT, CDR2 YENEEA.

The CDR3 DNA is TGTGCCACCAGCAGACTTGACGCGGGAGAGACCCAGTACTTC. Translating gives CATSRLDAGETQYF. The V and J genes are TRBV15 and TRBJ2-5; perhaps TRBD2 as D (5 bases). CDR3 size: 14 residues. The V and J ends lost 2 bases and 4 bases respectively, with 11 bases between them. The germline gives CDR1 LNHNV, CDR2 YYDKDF (reference sequence).

V gene TRBV7-9 combines with J gene TRBJ1-4; TRBD1 matches 8 bases. Looked up from germline, CDR1 is SEHNR and CDR2 is FQNEAQ (reference sequence). Trimming cost V 4 bases and J 10 bases; bases outside gene matches: 8. The CDR3 runs to 14 residues. DNA of the CDR3: TGTGCCAGCAGCTGGGACAGGCCCCGCGGAAAACTGTTTTTT. This gives the protein CASSWDRPRGKLFF.